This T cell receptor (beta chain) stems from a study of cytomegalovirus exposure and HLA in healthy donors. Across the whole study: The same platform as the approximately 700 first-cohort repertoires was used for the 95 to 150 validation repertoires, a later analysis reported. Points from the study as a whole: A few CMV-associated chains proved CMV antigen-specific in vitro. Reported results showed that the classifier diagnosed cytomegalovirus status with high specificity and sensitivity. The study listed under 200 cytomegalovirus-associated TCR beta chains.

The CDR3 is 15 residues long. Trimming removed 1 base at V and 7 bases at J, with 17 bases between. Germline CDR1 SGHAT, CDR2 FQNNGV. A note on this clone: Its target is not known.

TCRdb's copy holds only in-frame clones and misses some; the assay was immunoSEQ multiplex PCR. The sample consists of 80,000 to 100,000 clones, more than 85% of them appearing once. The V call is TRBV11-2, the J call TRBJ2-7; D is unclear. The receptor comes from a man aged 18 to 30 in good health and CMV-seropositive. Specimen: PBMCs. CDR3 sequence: CASSLAQDRAREQYF. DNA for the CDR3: TGTGCCAGCAGCTTAGCACAAGACCGAGCGCGGGAGCAGTACTTC.